These T cell receptor beta chains were read from a single sample in a study of cytomegalovirus exposure and HLA in healthy donors. Here immunoSEQ multiplex PCR was the method, and the copy in TCRdb shows in-frame clones only, minus some. This sample has 160,000 or so clones, with over 80% found just once. The specimen sequenced was PBMCs. The source is a man in his fifties or sixties in good health and CMV-seropositive. CDR3s include the opening cysteine and the closing phenylalanine or tryptophan. The D gene is left open where the match is weak. Expanded clones are given a class, and other clones once, few, many or no size at all.

CDR3 protein: CASSVDSLNTEAFF; CDR3 DNA: TGTGCCAGCAGCGTAGACAGCCTGAACACTGAAGCTTTCTTT; V gene: TRBV9; clone size: .; D gene: .; J gene: TRBJ1-1
CDR3 protein: CASSTRTHTDTQYF; CDR3 DNA: TGCGCCAGCAGCACTAGGACCCACACAGATACGCAGTATTTT; V gene: TRBV5-1; clone size: .; D gene: .; J gene: TRBJ2-3
CDR3 protein: CASSKDTPFTGGVQPQHF; CDR3 DNA: TGTGCCAGCAGCAAAGATACGCCTTTTACAGGGGGCGTTCAGCCCCAGCATTTT; V gene: TRBV21-1; clone size: .; D gene: .; J gene: TRBJ1-5
CDR3 protein: CASSHASYEQYF; CDR3 DNA: TGTGCCAGCAGCCACGCGAGCTACGAGCAGTACTTC; V gene: TRBV11-2; clone size: .; D gene: .; J gene: TRBJ2-7
CDR3 protein: CASQGGWELFF; CDR3 DNA: TGTGCCAGCCAAGGGGGTTGGGAGCTGTTTTTT; V gene: TRBV19; clone size: .; D gene: .; J gene: TRBJ2-2
CDR3 protein: CASRSRGAGFYNEQFF; CDR3 DNA: TGTGCCAGCAGAAGCCGGGGGGCGGGATTCTACAATGAGCAGTTCTTC; V gene: TRBV28; clone size: .; D gene: .; J gene: TRBJ2-1
CDR3 protein: CATHSWTSGVNEQFF; CDR3 DNA: TGTGCCACCCACTCCTGGACTAGCGGGGTCAATGAGCAGTTCTTC; V gene: TRBV6-1; clone size: .; D gene: TRBD2; J gene: TRBJ2-1
CDR3 protein: CASSQQLNTYEQYF; CDR3 DNA: TGTGCCAGCAGCCAACAATTGAATACCTACGAGCAGTACTTC; V gene: TRBV6-6; clone size: .; D gene: .; J gene: TRBJ2-7
CDR3 protein: CASSQDWGGDVSQHF; CDR3 DNA: TGCGCCAGCAGCCAAGACTGGGGGGGCGATGTTTCCCAGCATTTT; V gene: TRBV4-3; clone size: .; D gene: .; J gene: TRBJ1-5
CDR3 protein: CASSQGDGDSSGNTIYF; CDR3 DNA: TGCGCCAGCAGCCAAGGGGACGGGGACTCCTCTGGAAACACCATATATTTT; V gene: TRBV4-1; clone size: .; D gene: .; J gene: TRBJ1-3
CDR3 protein: CASSSPAHYGYTF; CDR3 DNA: TGCGCCAGCAGCTCTCCCGCGCACTATGGCTACACCTTC; V gene: TRBV5-1; clone size: .; D gene: .; J gene: TRBJ1-2
CDR3 protein: CASSSGLLPSYEQYF; CDR3 DNA: TGTGCCAGCAGTTCGGGACTTCTCCCATCCTACGAGCAGTACTTC; V gene: TRBV27; clone size: .; D gene: .; J gene: TRBJ2-7
CDR3 protein: CASSMYRAAGYTF; CDR3 DNA: TGTGCCAGTAGTATGTACAGGGCGGCTGGCTACACCTTC; V gene: TRBV19; clone size: .; D gene: .; J gene: TRBJ1-2
CDR3 protein: CASSLEGAASYEQYF; CDR3 DNA: TGTGCCAGCAGCTTAGAGGGAGCGGCCTCCTACGAGCAGTACTTC; V gene: TRBV11-2; clone size: .; D gene: .; J gene: TRBJ2-7
CDR3 protein: CASSYLLGRGANEQFF; CDR3 DNA: TGTGCCAGCAGCTACCTTTTGGGGCGGGGGGCCAATGAGCAGTTCTTC; V gene: TRBV7-2; clone size: .; D gene: TRBD2; J gene: TRBJ2-1
CDR3 protein: CASSLTSRGKNIQYF; CDR3 DNA: TGTGCCAGCAGTTTAACTTCCCGGGGAAAAAACATTCAGTACTTC; V gene: TRBV28; clone size: .; D gene: .; J gene: TRBJ2-4
CDR3 protein: CASSWTSRWGETQYF; CDR3 DNA: TGTGCCAGCAGTTGGACTAGCCGATGGGGAGAGACCCAGTACTTC; V gene: TRBV27; clone size: .; D gene: TRBD2; J gene: TRBJ2-5
CDR3 protein: CASSPSGITGELFF; CDR3 DNA: TGCGCCAGCAGCCCTAGCGGGATCACCGGGGAGCTGTTTTTT; V gene: TRBV5-1; clone size: .; D gene: TRBD2; J gene: TRBJ2-2
CDR3 protein: CASSLIVDRANEQFF; CDR3 DNA: TGTGCCAGCAGCTTAATTGTAGACAGGGCCAATGAGCAGTTCTTC; V gene: TRBV13; clone size: .; D gene: TRBD1; J gene: TRBJ2-1
CDR3 protein: CASSQRQGGGEQYF; CDR3 DNA: TGTGCCAGCAGCCAACGACAGGGGGGCGGCGAGCAGTACTTC; V gene: TRBV14; clone size: .; D gene: TRBD1; J gene: TRBJ2-7
CDR3 protein: CATSRVQHVYSNQPQHF; CDR3 DNA: TGTGCCACCAGCAGAGTACAGCACGTCTATAGTAATCAGCCCCAGCATTTT; V gene: TRBV15; clone size: .; D gene: .; J gene: TRBJ1-5
CDR3 protein: CAISEGTGQYF; CDR3 DNA: TGTGCCATCAGTGAAGGGACAGGCCAGTACTTC; V gene: TRBV10-3; clone size: .; D gene: TRBD1; J gene: TRBJ2-5
CDR3 protein: CAWMTAGGWETQYF; CDR3 DNA: TGTGCCTGGATGACAGCGGGGGGCTGGGAGACCCAGTACTTC; V gene: TRBV30; clone size: once; D gene: TRBD2; J gene: TRBJ2-5